This TCR beta chain was sequenced for a study of persistence of HIV-infected CD4 T cells. The libraries were made with immunoSEQ version 4 in survey mode. Libraries were prepared by immunoSEQ multiplex PCR; TCRdb keeps only in-frame clonotypes and omits some of them. The sample lists about 47,000 clones, approximately 90% seen once, with 1.8% in the top ten. Concerning this clone: Its cognate antigen is unknown.

This nonspecific control used anti-CD3/anti-CD28 bead stimulation of CD4+ T cells. Responding CD4+ T cells were sorted by upregulation of both CD40 ligand and CD69. The sequence was collected from an adult man with HIV who was CMV-seropositive. The sample was CD4+ T cells sorted from PBMCs after 18-hour stimulation, taken from a patient who received antiretroviral therapy.

Written as DNA, the CDR3 is TGTGCCAGCTCCTTCGACACGTCGGGCAATCAGCCCCAGCATTTT. Translating gives CASSFDTSGNQPQHF. V is TRBV19 and J is TRBJ1-5; D is unresolved. Germline CDR1 and CDR2: LNHDA and SQIVND (reference sequence). This CDR3 has 15 residues. With 9 bases removed from V and 2 bases from J, the gap between germline ends came to 17 bases.